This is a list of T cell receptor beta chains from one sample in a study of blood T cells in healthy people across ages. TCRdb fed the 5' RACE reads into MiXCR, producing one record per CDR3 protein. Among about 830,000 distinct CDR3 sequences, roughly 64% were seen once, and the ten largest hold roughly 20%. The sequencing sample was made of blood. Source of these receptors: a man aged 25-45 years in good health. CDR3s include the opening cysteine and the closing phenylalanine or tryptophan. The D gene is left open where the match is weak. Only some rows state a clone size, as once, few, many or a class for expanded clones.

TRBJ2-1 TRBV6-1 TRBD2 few CASTLSGGYNEQFF TGTGCCAGTACCCTTTCGGGGGGCTACAATGAGCAGTTCTTC
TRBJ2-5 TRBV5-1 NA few CASSSGGTPYQETQYF TGCGCCAGCAGCTCTGGAGGGACACCGTACCAAGAGACCCAGTACTTC
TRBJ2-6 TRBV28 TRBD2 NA CASSPRPSGRVGANVLTF TGTGCCAGCAGCCCTCGACCTAGCGGGAGGGTTGGGGCCAACGTCCTGACTTTC
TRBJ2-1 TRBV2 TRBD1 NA CASRRDRNNEQFF TGTGCCAGCAGGCGGGACAGGAATAATGAGCAGTTCTTC
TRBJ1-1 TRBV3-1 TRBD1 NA CASSQGDRGPLAFF TGTGCCAGCAGCCAGGGAGACAGGGGGCCCTTAGCTTTCTTT
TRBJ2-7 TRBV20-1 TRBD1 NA CSARPPVSGGYEQYF TGCAGTGCTAGACCTCCAGTATCAGGGGGCTACGAGCAGTACTTC
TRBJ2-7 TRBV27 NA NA CASKGTEYEQYF TGTGCCAGCAAAGGGACGGAATACGAGCAGTACTTC
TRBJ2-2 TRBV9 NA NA CASSIRAGELFF TGTGCCAGCAGCATTAGGGCCGGGGAGCTGTTTTTT
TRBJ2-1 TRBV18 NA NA CASSPEPTGEQFF TGTGCCAGCTCACCAGAGCCGACGGGTGAGCAGTTCTTC
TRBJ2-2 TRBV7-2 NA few CASSPRRNTGELFF TGTGCCAGCAGCCCCAGACGGAACACCGGGGAGCTGTTTTTT
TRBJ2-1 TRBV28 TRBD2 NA CASKRLAGREQFF TGTGCCAGCAAGAGGCTAGCGGGGCGGGAGCAGTTCTTC
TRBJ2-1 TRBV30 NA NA CAWERGSSYNEQFF TGTGCCTGGGAGAGGGGGAGCTCCTACAATGAGCAGTTCTTC
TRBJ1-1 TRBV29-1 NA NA CSAQRANTEAFF TGCAGCGCTCAGCGGGCGAACACTGAAGCTTTCTTT
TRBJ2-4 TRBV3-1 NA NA CASSQVSRGDIQYF TGTGCCAGCAGCCAAGTATCAAGGGGGGACATTCAGTACTTC
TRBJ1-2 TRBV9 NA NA CASSVVGREDYGYTF TGTGCCAGCAGCGTAGTGGGCAGGGAGGACTATGGCTACACCTTC
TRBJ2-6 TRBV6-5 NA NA CASSSRTRPSGANVLTF TGTGCCAGCAGTTCGAGGACAAGACCCTCTGGGGCCAACGTCCTGACTTTC
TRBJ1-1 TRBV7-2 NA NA CASSLYRDYEAFF TGTGCCAGCAGCTTATACAGGGACTACGAAGCTTTCTTT
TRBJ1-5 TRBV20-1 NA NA CSALTGGNDQPQHF TGCAGTGCCCTCACGGGCGGGAACGATCAGCCCCAGCATTTT
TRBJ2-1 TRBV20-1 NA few CSARYVGSYNEQFF TGCAGTGCTAGATATGTGGGCTCCTACAATGAGCAGTTCTTC
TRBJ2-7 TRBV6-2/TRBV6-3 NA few CASRRGPPYEQYF TGTGCCAGCCGTCGGGGCCCCCCCTACGAGCAGTACTTC
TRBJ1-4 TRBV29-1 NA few CSVERQGATNEKLFF TGCAGCGTTGAACGGCAGGGTGCAACTAATGAAAAACTGTTTTTT
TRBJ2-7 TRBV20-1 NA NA CSANRDSLYEQYF TGCAGTGCTAACCGGGACTCCCTCTACGAGCAGTACTTC
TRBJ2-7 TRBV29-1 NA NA CSVVRTGGDEQYF TGCAGCGTTGTGCGGACTGGAGGAGACGAGCAGTACTTC
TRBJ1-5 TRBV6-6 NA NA CASSYPDIGNQPQHF TGTGCCAGCAGTTACCCAGACATCGGTAATCAGCCCCAGCATTTT
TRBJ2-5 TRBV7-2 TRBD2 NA CASNFEAGGPEETQYF TGTGCCAGCAACTTCGAAGCGGGAGGGCCGGAAGAGACCCAGTACTTC
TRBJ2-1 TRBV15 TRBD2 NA CATSRVRTGTSGNEQFF TGTGCCACCAGCAGAGTCCGGACGGGGACTAGCGGCAATGAGCAGTTCTTC
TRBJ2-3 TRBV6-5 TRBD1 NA CASSYRQGRTDTQYF TGTGCCAGCAGTTACCGACAGGGTCGCACAGATACGCAGTATTTT
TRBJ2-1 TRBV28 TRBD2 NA CASSLPTSGSSHEQFF TGTGCCAGCAGTTTACCGACTAGCGGGTCTTCCCATGAGCAGTTCTTC